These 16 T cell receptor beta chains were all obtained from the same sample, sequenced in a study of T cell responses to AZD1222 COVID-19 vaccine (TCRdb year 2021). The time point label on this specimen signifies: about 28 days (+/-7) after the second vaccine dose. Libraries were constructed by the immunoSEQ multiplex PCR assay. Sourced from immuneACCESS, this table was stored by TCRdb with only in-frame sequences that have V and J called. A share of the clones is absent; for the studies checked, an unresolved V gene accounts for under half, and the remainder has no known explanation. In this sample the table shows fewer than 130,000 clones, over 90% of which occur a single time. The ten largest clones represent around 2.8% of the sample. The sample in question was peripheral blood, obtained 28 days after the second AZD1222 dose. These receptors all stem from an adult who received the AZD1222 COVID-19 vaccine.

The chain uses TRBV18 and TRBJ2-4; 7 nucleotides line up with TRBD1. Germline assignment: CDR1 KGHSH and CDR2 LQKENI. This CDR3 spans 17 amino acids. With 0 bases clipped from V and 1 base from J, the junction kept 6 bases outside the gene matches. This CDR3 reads CASSPPETGLAKNIQYF. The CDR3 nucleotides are TGTGCCAGCTCACCACCGGAGACAGGGTTGGCCAAAAACATTCAGTACTTC.

The CDR3 nucleotides read TGCGCCAGCAGGAAGTTAGGCGATTCACCCCTCCACTTT. Its translation is CASRKLGDSPLHF. The chain carries TRBV4-1 and TRBJ1-6; no reliable D call. With 6 bases removed from V and 8 bases from J, the gap between germline ends came to 11 bases. The CDR3 length is 13 residues. CDR1 is MGHRA and CDR2 is YSYEKL in the germline V gene.

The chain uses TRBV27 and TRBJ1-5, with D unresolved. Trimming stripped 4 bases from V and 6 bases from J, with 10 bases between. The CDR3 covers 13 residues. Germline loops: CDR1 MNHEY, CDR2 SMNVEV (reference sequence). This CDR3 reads CASSSRLFQPQHF. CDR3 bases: TGTGCCAGCAGTTCGAGACTGTTTCAGCCCCAGCATTTT.

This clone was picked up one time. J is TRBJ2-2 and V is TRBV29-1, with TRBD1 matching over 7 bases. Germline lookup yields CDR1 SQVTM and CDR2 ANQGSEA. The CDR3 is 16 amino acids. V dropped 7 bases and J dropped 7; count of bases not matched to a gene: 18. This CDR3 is CSAMPGGRGSGGELFF. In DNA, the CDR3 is TGCAGCGCAATGCCAGGAGGCAGGGGGTCGGGCGGGGAGCTGTTTTTT.

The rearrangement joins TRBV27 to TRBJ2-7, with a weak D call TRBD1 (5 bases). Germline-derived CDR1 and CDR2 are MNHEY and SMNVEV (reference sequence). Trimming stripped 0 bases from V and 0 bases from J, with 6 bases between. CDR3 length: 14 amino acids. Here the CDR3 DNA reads TGTGCCAGCAGTTTATCCCAGGGCTCCTACGAGCAGTACTTC. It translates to CASSLSQGSYEQYF.

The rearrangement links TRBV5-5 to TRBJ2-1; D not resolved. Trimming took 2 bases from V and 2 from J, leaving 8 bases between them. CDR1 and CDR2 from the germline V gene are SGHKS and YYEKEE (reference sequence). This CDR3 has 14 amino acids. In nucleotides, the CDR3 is TGTGCCAGCAGCTTTGTTACGGCCTACAATGAGCAGTTCTTC. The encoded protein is CASSFVTAYNEQFF. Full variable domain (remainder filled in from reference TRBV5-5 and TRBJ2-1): DAGVTQSPTHLIKTRGQQVTLRCSPISGHKSVSWYQQVLGQGPQFIFQYYEKEERGRGNFPDRFSARQFPNYSSELNVNALLLGDSALYLCASSFVTAYNEQFFGPGTRLTVL.

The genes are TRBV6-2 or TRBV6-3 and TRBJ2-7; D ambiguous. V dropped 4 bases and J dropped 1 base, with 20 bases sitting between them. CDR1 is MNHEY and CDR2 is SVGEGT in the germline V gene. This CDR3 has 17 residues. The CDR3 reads CASSFRRLPPLSYEQYF. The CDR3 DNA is TGTGCCAGCAGTTTCCGACGGCTTCCCCCGTTATCCTACGAGCAGTACTTC.

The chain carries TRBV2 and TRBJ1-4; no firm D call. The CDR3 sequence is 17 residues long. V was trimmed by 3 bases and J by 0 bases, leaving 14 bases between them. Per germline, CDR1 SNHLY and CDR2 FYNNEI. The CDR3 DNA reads TGTGCCAGCAGTGACCGCGGACCCCGGGCAACTAATGAAAAACTGTTTTTT. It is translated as CASSDRGPRATNEKLFF.

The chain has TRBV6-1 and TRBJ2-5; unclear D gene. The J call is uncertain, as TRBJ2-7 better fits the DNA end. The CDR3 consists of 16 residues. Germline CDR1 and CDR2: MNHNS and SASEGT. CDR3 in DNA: TGTGCCAGCAGTGAAGCGCCAGGTTTGTTTCCCTACGAGCAGTACTTC. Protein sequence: CASSEAPGLFPYEQYF.

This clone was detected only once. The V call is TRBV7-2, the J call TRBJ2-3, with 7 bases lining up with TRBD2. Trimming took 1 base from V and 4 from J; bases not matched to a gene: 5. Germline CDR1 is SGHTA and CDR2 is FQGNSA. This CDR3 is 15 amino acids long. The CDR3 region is CASSLVGTTSDTQYF. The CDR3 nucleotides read TGTGCCAGCAGCTTAGTAGGGACTACCTCAGATACGCAGTATTTT.

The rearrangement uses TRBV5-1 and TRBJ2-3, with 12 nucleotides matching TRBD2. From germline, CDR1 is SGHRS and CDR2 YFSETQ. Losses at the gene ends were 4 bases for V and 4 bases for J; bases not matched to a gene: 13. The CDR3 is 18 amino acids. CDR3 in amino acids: CASSLLITSGGRADTQYF. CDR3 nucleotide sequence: TGCGCCAGCAGCCTACTCATTACTAGCGGGGGGCGAGCAGATACGCAGTATTTT.

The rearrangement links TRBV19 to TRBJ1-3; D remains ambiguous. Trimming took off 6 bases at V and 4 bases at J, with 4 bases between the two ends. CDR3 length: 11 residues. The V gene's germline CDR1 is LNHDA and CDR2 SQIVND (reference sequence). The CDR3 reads CASSDGNTIYF. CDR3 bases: TGTGCCAGTAGCGACGGAAACACCATATATTTT.

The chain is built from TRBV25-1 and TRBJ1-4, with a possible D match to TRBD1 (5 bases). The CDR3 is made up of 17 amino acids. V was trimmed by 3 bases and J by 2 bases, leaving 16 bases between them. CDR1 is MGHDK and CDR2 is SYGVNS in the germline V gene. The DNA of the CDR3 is TGTGCCAGCAGTGACCTAGGGCAGGGAGCTACTAATGAAAAACTGTTTTTT. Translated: CASSDLGQGATNEKLFF.

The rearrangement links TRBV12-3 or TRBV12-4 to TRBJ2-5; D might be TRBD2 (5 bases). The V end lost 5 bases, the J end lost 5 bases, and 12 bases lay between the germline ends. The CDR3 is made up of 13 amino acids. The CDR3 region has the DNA TGTGCCAGCAGTGGTTGGGAGTTGGAGACCCAGTACTTC. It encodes CASSGWELETQYF.

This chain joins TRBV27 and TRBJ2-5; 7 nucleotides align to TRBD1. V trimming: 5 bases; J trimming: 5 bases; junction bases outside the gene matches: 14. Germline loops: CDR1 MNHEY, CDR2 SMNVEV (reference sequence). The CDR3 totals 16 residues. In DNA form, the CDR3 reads TGTGCCAGCAGTCAGGACAGGCGGACTTTTGGGGAGACCCAGTACTTC. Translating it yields CASSQDRRTFGETQYF.

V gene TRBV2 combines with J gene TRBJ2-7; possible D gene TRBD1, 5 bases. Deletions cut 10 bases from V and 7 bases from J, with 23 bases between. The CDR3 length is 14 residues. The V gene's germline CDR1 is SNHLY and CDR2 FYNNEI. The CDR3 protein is CAIKMGPNLMEQYF. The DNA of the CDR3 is TGTGCCATAAAAATGGGGCCCAATTTGATGGAGCAGTACTTC.